This T cell receptor beta chain was obtained from a study of T cell responses to AZD1222 COVID-19 vaccine. Notes on the study in general: Without day 14 samples, only post-peak T cell repertoires were studied. Dominant at 160-218 and 743-854, vaccine-associated CD4 TCRs also spanned spike. In a largely white British group with more females than males, clonal diversity was possibly underestimated.

Germline V gives CDR1 SGHTA, CDR2 FQGNSA. The length of the CDR3 is 13 residues. V lost 3 bases, J lost 7 bases, and 10 bases lay in between. Profiled with immunoSEQ multiplex PCR; TCRdb holds only in-frame clones, not every one. The table shows about 140,000 clones, with 80% to 90% occurring only once. Points on this clone: The target antigen is unknown.

This clonotype originated in an adult in good health. Sequenced material: peripheral blood, taken on day 0 of AZD1222 vaccination. This sequence joins TRBV7-2 and TRBJ1-5; a possible D gene is TRBD1 (5 bases). The CDR3 bases are TGTGCCAGCAGCTTGGGACCACGCCAGCCCCAGCATTTT. Translating it yields CASSLGPRQPQHF.